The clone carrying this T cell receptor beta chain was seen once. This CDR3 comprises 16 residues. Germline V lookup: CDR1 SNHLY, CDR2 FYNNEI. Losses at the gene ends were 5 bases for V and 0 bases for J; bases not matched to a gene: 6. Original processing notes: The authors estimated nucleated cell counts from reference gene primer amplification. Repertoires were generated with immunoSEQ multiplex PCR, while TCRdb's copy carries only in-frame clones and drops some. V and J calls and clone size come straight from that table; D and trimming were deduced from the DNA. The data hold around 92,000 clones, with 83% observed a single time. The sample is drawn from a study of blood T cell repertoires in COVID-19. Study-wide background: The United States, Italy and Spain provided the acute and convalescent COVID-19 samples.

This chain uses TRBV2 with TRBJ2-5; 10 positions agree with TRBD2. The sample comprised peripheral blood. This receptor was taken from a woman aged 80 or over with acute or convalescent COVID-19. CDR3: CASSRTSGPYQETQYF. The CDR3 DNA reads TGTGCCAGCAGTCGGACTAGCGGACCGTACCAAGAGACCCAGTACTTC. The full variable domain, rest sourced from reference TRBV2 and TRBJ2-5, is EPEVTQTPSHQVTQMGQEVILRCVPISNHLYFYWYRQILGQKVEFLVSFYNNEISEKSEIFDDQFSVERPDGSNFTLKIRSTKLEDSAMYFCASSRTSGPYQETQYFGPGTRLLVL.